The 4 T cell receptor beta chains in this list originate from one sample, sequenced in a study of metastatic and nonmetastatic thyroid tumors. TCRdb re-processed the PCR reads through MiXCR. The top ten hold 10% of the sample, which has approximately 31,000 clones, under 20% seen once. Thyroid surgery was preceded by no treatment in any patient. The sequencing input was blood. These TCRs come from a female donor with papillary thyroid cancer or a benign thyroid nodule (not recorded which). Some clones in this sample may be carry-over from other donors' samples.

This clone has ten or more counts. This sequence joins TRBV2 and TRBJ2-2; D is perhaps TRBD2 (5 bases). In germline, CDR1 is SNHLY, CDR2 FYNNEI. The CDR3 contains 15 residues. Trimming cost V 6 bases and J 2 bases, with 13 bases left between them. This CDR3 is CASSRGRSNTGELFF. CDR3 DNA sequence: TGTGCCAGCAGCCGAGGGAGATCCAACACCGGGGAGCTGTTTTTT.

This clone showed up just a few times. V and J are TRBV6-1 and TRBJ1-2, with D tentatively TRBD1 (6 bases). Germline values: CDR1 MNHNS, CDR2 SASEGT. The V end lost 7 bases, the J end lost 6 bases, and 21 bases lay between the germline ends. The CDR3 runs 15 residues. The CDR3 DNA follows: TGTGCCAGCACCCTAAGGGGAACAGGGTTAGATGGCTACACCTTC. This codes for CASTLRGTGLDGYTF.

With regard to this clone: At the DNA level, this CDR3 is encoded by other sequences in the same sample as well. The V and J genes are TRBV6-1 and TRBJ1-4; D perhaps matches TRBD1 (5 bases). V gave up 6 bases and J gave up 7 bases, with 15 bases separating them. The CDR3 has 14 residues. Per germline, CDR1 MNHNS and CDR2 SASEGT. The CDR3 bases are TGTGCCAGCAGCCCCGGGACGGGTACTGAAAAACTGTTTTTT. Translating it yields CASSPGTGTEKLFF.

Turning to this clone: The junction departs from the called germline gene at one end, perhaps through a read error. The chain uses TRBV5-1 and TRBJ1-5; D is unresolved. Germline V CDR1 and CDR2: SGHRS, YFSETQ. The CDR3 totals 14 residues. CDR3 protein: CASSPDGFNKPQHF. The CDR3 region has the DNA TGCGCCAGCAGCCCGGACGGCTTCAATAAGCCACAGCATTTT.